This T cell receptor (beta chain) appears in the sequencing data of a study of OX40 agonist ivuxolimab in advanced cancers. Turning to the study itself: Earlier anti-PD-1, anti-PD-L1 or anti-CTLA-4 therapy was permitted; roughly 42% had received some. Partial responses were achieved by three patients, of whom one had hepatocellular carcinoma and two had cutaneous melanoma.

TCRdb's copy holds only in-frame clones and misses some; the assay was immunoSEQ multiplex PCR. The sample records more than 95,000 clones, about 91% being singletons. Comment on this clone: The antigen is unknown.

Germline CDR1 and CDR2: SGHRS and YFSETQ. V gave up 0 bases and J gave up 6 bases; unmatched junction bases: 5. This CDR3 is built from 15 residues. Study results and caveats: People who partly responded at 0.1-3.0 mg/kg had some of the least clonal expansion seen. In the 0.1 to 3.0 mg/kg range, CD4+ and CD8+ blood T cells had expanded clonally by week 6.

The sequencing used CD4+ or CD8+ T cells sorted from blood, collected in a trial of the OX40 agonist ivuxolimab. This chain joins TRBV5-1 and TRBJ2-7; TRBD2 matches 11 bases. This receptor was obtained from an adult with an advanced solid tumor such as melanoma, head and neck, liver or kidney cancer. The CDR3 spells CASSLGGTSGFEQYF. The CDR3 DNA sequence: TGCGCCAGCAGCTTGGGAGGGACTAGCGGTTTCGAGCAGTACTTC.